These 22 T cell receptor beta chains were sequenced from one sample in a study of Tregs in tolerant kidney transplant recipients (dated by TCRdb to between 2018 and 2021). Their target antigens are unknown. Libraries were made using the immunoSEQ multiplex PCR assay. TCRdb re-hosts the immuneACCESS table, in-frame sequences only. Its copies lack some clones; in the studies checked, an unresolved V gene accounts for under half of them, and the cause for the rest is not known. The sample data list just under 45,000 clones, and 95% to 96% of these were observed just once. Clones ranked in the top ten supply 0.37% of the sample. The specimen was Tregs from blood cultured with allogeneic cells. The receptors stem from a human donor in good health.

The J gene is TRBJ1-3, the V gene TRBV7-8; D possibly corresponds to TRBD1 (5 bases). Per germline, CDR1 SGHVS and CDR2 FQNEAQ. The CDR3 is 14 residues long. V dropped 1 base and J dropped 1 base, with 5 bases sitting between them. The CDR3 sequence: CASSLGGSGNTIYF. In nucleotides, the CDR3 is TGTGCCAGCAGCTTAGGGGGGTCTGGAAACACCATATATTTT.

In DNA, the CDR3 is TGCGCCAGCAGCTTGCCAGGCCTGAACGAGCAGTACTTC. This translates into CASSLPGLNEQYF. J is TRBJ2-7 and V is TRBV5-1; the D is unclear. V dropped 1 base and J dropped 5 bases, with 10 bases sitting between them. CDR1 and CDR2 (germline): SGHRS, YFSETQ. CDR3 length: 13 residues.

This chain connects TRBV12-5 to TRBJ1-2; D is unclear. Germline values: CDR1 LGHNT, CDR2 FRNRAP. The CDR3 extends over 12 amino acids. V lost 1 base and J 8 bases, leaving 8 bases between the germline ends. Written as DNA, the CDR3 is TGTGCTAGTGGTTTGGATCTTTACGGCTACACCTTC. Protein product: CASGLDLYGYTF.

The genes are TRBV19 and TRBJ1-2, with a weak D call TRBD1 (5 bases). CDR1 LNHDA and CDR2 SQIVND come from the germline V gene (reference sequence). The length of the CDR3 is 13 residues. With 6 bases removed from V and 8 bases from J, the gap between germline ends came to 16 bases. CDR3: CASSPQGTVGYTF. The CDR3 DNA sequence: TGTGCCAGTAGCCCTCAAGGGACCGTCGGCTACACCTTC.

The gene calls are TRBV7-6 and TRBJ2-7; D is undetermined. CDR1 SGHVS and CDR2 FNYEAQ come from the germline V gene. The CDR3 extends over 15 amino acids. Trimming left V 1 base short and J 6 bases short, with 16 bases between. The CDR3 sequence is CASSLVRLTTSEQYF. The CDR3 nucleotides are TGTGCCAGCAGCTTAGTCCGACTCACTACGTCCGAGCAGTACTTC.

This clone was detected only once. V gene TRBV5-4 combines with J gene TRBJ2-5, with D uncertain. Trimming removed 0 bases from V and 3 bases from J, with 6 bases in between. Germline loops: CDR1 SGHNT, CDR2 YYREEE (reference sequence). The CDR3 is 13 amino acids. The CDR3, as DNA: TGTGCCAGCAGCTTGGGGCCAGAAGAGACCCAGTACTTC. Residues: CASSLGPEETQYF.

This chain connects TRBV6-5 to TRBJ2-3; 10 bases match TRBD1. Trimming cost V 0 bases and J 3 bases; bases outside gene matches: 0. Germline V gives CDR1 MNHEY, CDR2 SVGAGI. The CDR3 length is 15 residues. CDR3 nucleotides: TGTGCCAGCAGTTACTCGGGACAGGGGACAGATACGCAGTATTTT. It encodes CASSYSGQGTDTQYF.

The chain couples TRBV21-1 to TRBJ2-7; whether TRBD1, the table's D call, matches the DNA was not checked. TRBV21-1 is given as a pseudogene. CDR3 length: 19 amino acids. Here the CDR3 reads CASSKGPRDRDRVSYEQYF. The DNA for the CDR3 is TGTGCCAGCAGCAAAGGCCCGCGGGACAGGGACAGGGTATCCTACGAGCAGTACTTC.

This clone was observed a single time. CDR3 coding DNA: TGTGCCTGGAGTTTCTCCGGGGCGGGGCACACTGAAGCTTTCTTT. As protein: CAWSFSGAGHTEAFF. This chain connects TRBV30 to TRBJ1-1; maybe TRBD1 (5 bases). V lost 2 bases and J 3 bases, leaving 16 bases between the germline ends. The length of the CDR3 is 15 residues. Germline CDR1 GTSNPN, CDR2 SVGIG (reference sequence).

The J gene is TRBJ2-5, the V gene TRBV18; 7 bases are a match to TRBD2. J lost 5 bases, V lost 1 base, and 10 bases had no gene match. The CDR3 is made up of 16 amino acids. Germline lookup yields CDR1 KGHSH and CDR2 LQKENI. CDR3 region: CASSPLRAGAGETQYF. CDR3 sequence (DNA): TGTGCCAGCTCACCACTACGGGCGGGAGCGGGCGAGACCCAGTACTTC.

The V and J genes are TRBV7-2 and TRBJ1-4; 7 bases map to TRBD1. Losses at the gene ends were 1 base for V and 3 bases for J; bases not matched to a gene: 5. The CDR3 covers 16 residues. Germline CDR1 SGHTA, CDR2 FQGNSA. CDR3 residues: CASSLGPGTANEKLFF. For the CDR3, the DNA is TGTGCCAGCAGCTTAGGCCCCGGGACAGCTAATGAAAAACTGTTTTTT. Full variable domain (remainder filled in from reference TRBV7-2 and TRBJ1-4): GAGVSQSPSNKVTEKGKDVELRCDPISGHTALYWYRQSLGQGLEFLIYFQGNSAPDKSGLPSDRFSAERTGGSVSTLTIQRTQQEDSAVYLCASSLGPGTANEKLFFGSGTQLSVL.

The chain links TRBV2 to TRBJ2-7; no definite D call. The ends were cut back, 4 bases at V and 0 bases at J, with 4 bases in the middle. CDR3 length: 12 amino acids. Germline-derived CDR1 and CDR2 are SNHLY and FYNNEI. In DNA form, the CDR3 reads TGTGCCAGCAGTGGCTTCTCCTACGAGCAGTACTTC. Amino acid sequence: CASSGFSYEQYF.

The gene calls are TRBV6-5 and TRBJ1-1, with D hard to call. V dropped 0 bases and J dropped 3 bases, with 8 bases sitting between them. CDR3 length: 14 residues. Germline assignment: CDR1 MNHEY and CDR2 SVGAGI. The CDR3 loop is CASSYSGRYTEAFF. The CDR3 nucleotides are TGTGCCAGCAGTTACTCAGGGAGGTACACTGAAGCTTTCTTT.

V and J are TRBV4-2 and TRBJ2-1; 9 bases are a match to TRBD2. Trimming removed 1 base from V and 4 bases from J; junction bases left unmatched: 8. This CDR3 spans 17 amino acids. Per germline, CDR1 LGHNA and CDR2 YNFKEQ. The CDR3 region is CASSQGLAGASYNEQFF. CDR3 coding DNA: TGTGCCAGCAGCCAAGGGTTAGCGGGAGCTTCATACAATGAGCAGTTCTTC.

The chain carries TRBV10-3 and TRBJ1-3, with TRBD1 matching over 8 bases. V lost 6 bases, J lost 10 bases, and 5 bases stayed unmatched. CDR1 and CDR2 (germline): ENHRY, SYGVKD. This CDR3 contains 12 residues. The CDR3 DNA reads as TGTGCCATCAGCGGGACAGGTGGTACCATATATTTT. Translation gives CAISGTGGTIYF.

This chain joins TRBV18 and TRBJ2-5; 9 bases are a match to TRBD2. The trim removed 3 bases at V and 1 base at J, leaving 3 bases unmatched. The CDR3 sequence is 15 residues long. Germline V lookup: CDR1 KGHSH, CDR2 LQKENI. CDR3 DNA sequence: TGTGCCAGCTCACCTCTAGCGGGGATCCAAGAGACCCAGTACTTC. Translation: CASSPLAGIQETQYF. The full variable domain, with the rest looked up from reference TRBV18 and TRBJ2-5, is NAGVMQNPRHLVRRRGQEARLRCSPMKGHSHVYWYRQLPEEGLKFMVYLQKENIIDESGMPKERFSAEFPKEGPSILRIQQVVRGDSAAYFCASSPLAGIQETQYFGPGTRLLVL.

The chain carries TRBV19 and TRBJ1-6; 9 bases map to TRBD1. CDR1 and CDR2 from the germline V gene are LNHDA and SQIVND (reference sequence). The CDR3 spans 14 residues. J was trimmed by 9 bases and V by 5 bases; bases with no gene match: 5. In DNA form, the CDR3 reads TGTGCCAGTAGTCCTCCGGGACAGGGTTCACCCCTCCACTTT. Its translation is CASSPPGQGSPLHF.

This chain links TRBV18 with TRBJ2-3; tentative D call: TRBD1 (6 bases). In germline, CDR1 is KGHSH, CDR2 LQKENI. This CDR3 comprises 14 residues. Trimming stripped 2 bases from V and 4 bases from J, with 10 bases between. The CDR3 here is CASSPSRQADTQYF. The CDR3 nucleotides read TGTGCCAGCTCACCAAGCCGACAGGCAGATACGCAGTATTTT.

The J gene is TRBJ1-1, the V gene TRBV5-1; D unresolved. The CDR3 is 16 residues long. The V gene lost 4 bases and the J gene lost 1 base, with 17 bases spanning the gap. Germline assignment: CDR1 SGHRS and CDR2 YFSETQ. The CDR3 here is CASSPVSAGANTEAFF. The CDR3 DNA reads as TGCGCCAGCAGCCCCGTAAGCGCGGGAGCGAACACTGAAGCTTTCTTT.

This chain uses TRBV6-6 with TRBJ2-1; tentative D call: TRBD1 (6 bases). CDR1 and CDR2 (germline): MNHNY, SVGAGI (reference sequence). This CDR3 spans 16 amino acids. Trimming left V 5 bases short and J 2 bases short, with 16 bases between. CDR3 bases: TGTGCCAGCAGTACCGTATCAGGGGCACCCTACAATGAGCAGTTCTTC. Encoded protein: CASSTVSGAPYNEQFF.

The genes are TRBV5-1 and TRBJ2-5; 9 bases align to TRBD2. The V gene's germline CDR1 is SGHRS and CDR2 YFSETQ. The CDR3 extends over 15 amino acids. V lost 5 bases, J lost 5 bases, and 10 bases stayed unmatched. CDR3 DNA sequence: TGCGCCAGCAGGGAGGGCGCTAGCGGGGTGGAGACCCAGTACTTC. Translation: CASREGASGVETQYF. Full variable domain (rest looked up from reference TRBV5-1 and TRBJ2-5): KAGVTQTPRYLIKTRGQQVTLSCSPISGHRSVSWYQQTPGQGLQFLFEYFSETQRNKGNFPGRFSGRQFSNSRSEMNVSTLELGDSALYLCASREGASGVETQYFGPGTRLLVL.

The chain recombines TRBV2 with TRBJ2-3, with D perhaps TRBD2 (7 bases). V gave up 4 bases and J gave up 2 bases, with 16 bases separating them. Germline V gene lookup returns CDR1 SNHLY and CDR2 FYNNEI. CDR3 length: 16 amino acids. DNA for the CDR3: TGTGCCAGCAGTGTTGGGGGGGGGCCTAACACAGATACGCAGTATTTT. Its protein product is CASSVGGGPNTDTQYF. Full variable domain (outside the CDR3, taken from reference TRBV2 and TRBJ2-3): EPEVTQTPSHQVTQMGQEVILRCVPISNHLYFYWYRQILGQKVEFLVSFYNNEISEKSEIFDDQFSVERPDGSNFTLKIRSTKLEDSAMYFCASSVGGGPNTDTQYFGPGTRLTVL.